This entry lists 20 T cell receptor beta chains sequenced from one sample in a study of cytomegalovirus exposure and HLA in healthy donors. In the PCR, 60 Vbeta and 13 Jbeta primers were used. Clones were sequenced by immunoSEQ multiplex PCR, and TCRdb holds only the in-frame ones, with some missing. Here the sample spans approximately 100,000 clones, 77% being singletons. The specimen was PBMCs. The receptors were sampled from a man aged 35-49 years in good health and CMV-seropositive.

CDR3 sequence (DNA): TGTGCCAGCTCCCGCAGGGACAGGGAGGGCAATGAGCAGTTCTTC. Its protein product is CASSRRDREGNEQFF. The chain recombines TRBV18 with TRBJ2-1; 9 bases map to TRBD1. The junction had 9 bases not matched to a gene; V was cut back by 6 bases and J by 6 bases. CDR1 KGHSH and CDR2 LQKENI come from the germline V gene. This CDR3 has 15 residues.

The rearrangement joins TRBV30 to TRBJ1-4; TRBD1 matches 11 bases. Germline lookup yields CDR1 GTSNPN and CDR2 SVGIG (reference sequence). V lost 4 bases and J lost 2; bases outside the gene matches: 6. The CDR3 is 16 residues long. This chain's CDR3 is CAWNLRDRGTNEKLFF. The CDR3 region has the DNA TGTGCCTGGAACCTACGGGACAGGGGGACTAATGAAAAACTGTTTTTT. The full variable domain, its missing parts supplied by reference TRBV30 and TRBJ1-4, is SQTIHQWPATLVQPVGSPLSLECTVEGTSNPNLYWYRQAAGRGLQLLFYSVGIGQISSEVPQNLSASRPQDRQFILSSKKLLLSDSGFYLCAWNLRDRGTNEKLFFGSGTQLSVL.

The chain uses TRBV28 and TRBJ2-3; no clear D. This CDR3 has 16 residues. Germline V gene lookup returns CDR1 MDHEN and CDR2 SYDVKM. Trimming removed 6 bases from V and 0 bases from J, with 16 bases in between. The CDR3 bases are TGTGCCAGCAGGGCAGGCCCGACATTAAGCACAGATACGCAGTATTTT. Amino acids: CASRAGPTLSTDTQYF.

The chain recombines TRBV18 with TRBJ2-7; maybe TRBD2 (5 bases). There are 16 residues in the CDR3. V lost 0 bases to trimming and J lost 7 bases, with 19 bases between them. Germline V gene lookup returns CDR1 KGHSH and CDR2 LQKENI. The DNA for the CDR3 is TGTGCCAGCTCACCACCTGTTAGCGCCTTCCCGAGGGAGCAGTACTTC. Its protein is CASSPPVSAFPREQYF.

The chain employs TRBV7-3 and TRBJ2-1; 9 nucleotides line up with TRBD2. The CDR3 covers 18 residues. Germline V CDR1 and CDR2: SGHTA, FQGTGA. The ends lost 2 bases at V and 5 bases at J; junction bases unmatched: 13. The CDR3 protein is CASSLPPGSGGPHNEQFF. The CDR3, as DNA: TGTGCCAGCAGCTTACCCCCGGGTAGCGGGGGCCCACACAATGAGCAGTTCTTC.

This chain links TRBV11-2 with TRBJ1-3; TRBD1 is a possible D gene (5 bases). The CDR3 loop spans 15 amino acids. Trimming pared 6 bases from V and 2 bases from J, leaving 14 bases between. CDR1 and CDR2 from the germline V gene are SGHAT and FQNNGV. The CDR3 nucleotides read TGTGCCAGCAGTTACGTAGGGACTACTGGAAACACCATATATTTT. This encodes CASSYVGTTGNTIYF.

This clone was found a few times. The chain carries TRBV7-9 and TRBJ2-1, with TRBD2 matching over 10 bases. This CDR3 has 16 residues. Germline V lookup: CDR1 SEHNR, CDR2 FQNEAQ (reference sequence). Losses at the gene ends were 3 bases for V and 2 bases for J; bases not matched to a gene: 4. DNA of the CDR3: TGTGCCAGCAGCTTCTCACTAGCGGGAACCTACAATGAGCAGTTCTTC. Protein: CASSFSLAGTYNEQFF.

This clone was recorded once. V usage is TRBV28 and J usage is TRBJ1-1; tentatively, D is TRBD1 (6 bases). CDR1 is MDHEN, CDR2 SYDVKM, per germline. The CDR3 sequence is 12 residues long. Trimming took 6 bases from V and 2 from J, leaving 7 bases between them. The CDR3 loop is CASRDSNTEAFF. CDR3 sequence (DNA): TGTGCCAGCAGGGACAGTAACACTGAAGCTTTCTTT.

The chain uses TRBV15 and TRBJ1-1; a weak D match, TRBD1 (6 bases). Germline V gene lookup returns CDR1 LNHNV and CDR2 YYDKDF (reference sequence). Trimming removed 7 bases at V and 4 bases at J, with 19 bases between. The CDR3 consists of 15 residues. Written as DNA, the CDR3 is TGTGCCACCATAGACGGACAGCGGACCGCCACTGAAGCTTTCTTT. Protein sequence: CATIDGQRTATEAFF.

This clone was recorded a few times. CDR3 in amino acids: CASSPTGNQPQHF. The DNA of the CDR3 is TGTGCCAGCAGTCCTACAGGAAATCAGCCCCAGCATTTT. The J gene is TRBJ1-5, the V gene TRBV5-6, with D possibly TRBD1 on 5 matching bases. This CDR3 spans 13 amino acids. Trimming left V 5 bases short and J 4 bases short, with 10 bases between. Germline-derived CDR1 and CDR2 are SGHDT and YYEEEE.

This clone was picked up one time. The rearrangement uses TRBV7-8 and TRBJ2-3, with D maybe TRBD2 (5 bases). Germline CDR1 is SGHVS and CDR2 is FQNEAQ. Trimming removed 3 bases at V and 4 bases at J, with 11 bases between. The CDR3 covers 14 residues. The CDR3 here is CASSFTTNADTQYF. The DNA of the CDR3 is TGTGCCAGCAGCTTCACGACTAACGCAGATACGCAGTATTTT.

CDR3 protein: CASSLGQGKNIQYF. The CDR3 DNA reads TGTGCCAGCTCACTGGGACAGGGAAAAAACATTCAGTACTTC. The gene calls are TRBV18 and TRBJ2-4; the match to TRBD1 covers 9 bases. V gave up 4 bases and J gave up 4 bases; unmatched junction bases: 2. Germline V lookup: CDR1 KGHSH, CDR2 LQKENI. The CDR3 is 14 amino acids.

The chain has TRBV2 and TRBJ2-1, with 7 bases identical to TRBD1. V dropped 7 bases and J dropped 3; count of bases not matched to a gene: 6. The CDR3 has 14 residues. Germline V gene data show CDR1 as SNHLY and CDR2 as FYNNEI. The CDR3 region has the DNA TGTGCCAGCACCCCACAGGGGTTCTACAATGAGCAGTTCTTC. Encoded protein: CASTPQGFYNEQFF.

This sequence joins TRBV4-1 and TRBJ2-4; 9 bases align to TRBD2. The CDR3 runs 18 residues. Trimming removed 2 bases from V and 3 bases from J; junction bases left unmatched: 11. Germline V lookup: CDR1 MGHRA, CDR2 YSYEKL. The CDR3 sequence: CASSQSSGGGASKNIQYF. The CDR3, as DNA: TGCGCCAGCAGCCAATCCTCGGGCGGGGGGGCTAGCAAAAACATTCAGTACTTC.

The rearrangement joins TRBV2 to TRBJ2-5; 7 bases are a match to TRBD1. V dropped 5 bases and J dropped 4; count of bases not matched to a gene: 4. The CDR3 has 13 amino acids. Germline values: CDR1 SNHLY, CDR2 FYNNEI. In DNA, the CDR3 is TGTGCCAGCAGTAAAGACAGGGCAGAGACCCAGTACTTC. Protein product: CASSKDRAETQYF.

V and J are TRBV19 and TRBJ1-1; D unresolved. Looked up from germline, CDR1 is LNHDA and CDR2 is SQIVND (reference sequence). The CDR3 is 14 amino acids. With 10 bases removed from V and 4 bases from J, the gap between germline ends came to 19 bases. The CDR3 sequence: CATRPGRSVTEAFF. Here the CDR3 DNA reads TGTGCCACCCGCCCCGGGAGGTCGGTCACTGAAGCTTTCTTT.

The chain is built from TRBV4-1 and TRBJ1-5, with 7 bases matching TRBD1. Losses at the gene ends were 3 bases for V and 4 bases for J; bases not matched to a gene: 12. Germline CDR1 is MGHRA and CDR2 is YSYEKL. This CDR3 is 17 amino acids long. For the CDR3, the DNA is TGCGCCAGCAGCCAGGGTCTTGAGGGACAGCTAAATCAGCCCCAGCATTTT. Its protein is CASSQGLEGQLNQPQHF.

This clone was picked up a small number of times. The V call is TRBV19, the J call TRBJ1-2; TRBD1 matches at 9 bases. CDR1 and CDR2 from the germline V gene are LNHDA and SQIVND (reference sequence). The CDR3 runs 14 residues. With V trimmed by 6 bases and J by 8 bases, 10 bases remained unmatched. DNA of the CDR3: TGTGCCAGTAGCTCTACTGGACAGGGGTTCGGCTACACCTTC. Protein: CASSSTGQGFGYTF.

The count of this clone is one. The chain is built from TRBV28 and TRBJ1-2; a possible D gene is TRBD1 (6 bases). Germline-derived CDR1 and CDR2 are MDHEN and SYDVKM. Trimming took off 7 bases at V and 5 bases at J, with 17 bases between the two ends. The CDR3 runs 14 residues. CDR3 residues: CASTLGGAVYGYTF. In DNA, the CDR3 is TGTGCCAGCACCCTAGGGGGGGCGGTTTATGGCTACACCTTC.

The chain is built from TRBV10-3 and TRBJ1-2; D call uncertain. CDR1 is ENHRY, CDR2 SYGVKD, per germline. V lost 2 bases, J lost 2 bases, and 6 bases lay in between. This CDR3 is 13 amino acids long. Written as DNA, the CDR3 is TGTGCCATCAGTGAGCAGCGGAACTATGGCTACACCTTC. Translated, it gives CAISEQRNYGYTF.